The clone carrying this T cell receptor (beta chain) showed up many times. RNA transcripts were the template for amplifying TCR beta CDR3 regions. The HTBI primer set drove a first-round RT-PCR of the TCR CDR3. TCRdb ran MiXCR on the multiplex PCR reads and lists one entry per CDR3 protein. The sample yields about 400,000 distinct CDR3 sequences, roughly 13% seen once. The CDR3 is made up of 16 amino acids. The V segment lost 6 bases and the J segment 5 bases; nucleotides outside the gene matches: 15. Germline V gene lookup returns CDR1 MNHEY and CDR2 SMNVEV (reference sequence). The sample is drawn from a study of T cells in Graves' hyperthyroidism and ophthalmopathy.

The source of this sequence is a young woman with Graves' hyperthyroidism. The chain carries TRBV27 and TRBJ2-5, with TRBD1 matching over 7 bases. Sequencing was carried out using blood. CDR3 in amino acids: CASRSPIRGPMETQYF. Here the CDR3 DNA reads TGTGCCAGCAGGTCCCCAATTAGGGGGCCAATGGAGACCCAGTACTTC.